Listed here are 28 T cell receptor beta chains from one sample, sequenced in a study of blood T cell repertoires in COVID-19. Sequenced by immunoSEQ multiplex PCR; TCRdb stores in-frame clones only, minus some. The data contain about 59,000 clones, 80% to 95% of them singletons. The material sequenced was peripheral blood. The source is an older man with acute or convalescent COVID-19.

This rearrangement joins TRBV11-2 to TRBJ1-6, with D tentatively TRBD1 (5 bases). The germline gives CDR1 SGHAT, CDR2 FQNNGV. With 5 bases removed from V and 4 bases from J, the gap between germline ends came to 15 bases. CDR3 length equals 16 residues. This CDR3 is CASSKLTGTYNSPLHF. CDR3 sequence (DNA): TGTGCCAGCAGCAAATTAACAGGAACTTATAATTCACCCCTCCACTTT. Full variable domain (rest looked up from reference TRBV11-2 and TRBJ1-6): EAGVAQSPRYKIIEKRQSVAFWCNPISGHATLYWYQQILGQGPKLLIQFQNNGVVDDSQLPKDRFSAERLKGVDSTLKIQPAKLEDSAVYLCASSKLTGTYNSPLHFGNGTRLTVT.

The chain uses TRBV6-6 and TRBJ2-7, with 9 bases aligning to TRBD1. CDR1 is MNHNY, CDR2 SVGAGI, per germline (reference sequence). The CDR3 runs to 14 residues. V dropped 2 bases and J dropped 5; count of bases not matched to a gene: 4. As DNA, the CDR3 is TGTGCCAGCAGTTACCGACGGACAGGGGACGAGCAGTACTTC. This codes for CASSYRRTGDEQYF.

V gene TRBV30 combines with J gene TRBJ2-1, with a tentative D call TRBD1 (6 bases). The CDR3 spans 13 residues. The V end lost 2 bases, the J end lost 6 bases, and 11 bases lay between the germline ends. CDR1 and CDR2 from the germline V gene are GTSNPN and SVGIG (reference sequence). In DNA form, the CDR3 reads TGTGCCTGGAGTAGGGGGATGGTCAATGAGCAGTTCTTC. It encodes CAWSRGMVNEQFF.

This clone was counted only a few times. The chain uses TRBV15 and TRBJ1-2; TRBD1 matches at 9 bases. This CDR3 spans 15 amino acids. Losses at the gene ends were 5 bases for V and 4 bases for J; bases not matched to a gene: 8. Germline-derived CDR1 and CDR2 are LNHNV and YYDKDF (reference sequence). The CDR3 reads CATSPRTGVSYGYTF. The CDR3 bases are TGTGCCACCAGCCCCAGGACAGGGGTCTCCTATGGCTACACCTTC.

This clone was seen once. CDR3: CASSYDSVSGANVLTF. For the CDR3, the DNA is TGTGCCAGCAGTTACGACAGCGTCTCTGGGGCCAACGTCCTGACTTTC. The V and J genes are TRBV6-2 or TRBV6-3 and TRBJ2-6, with a tentative D call TRBD1 (5 bases). V lost 2 bases and J lost 0, with 8 bases in between. CDR1 and CDR2 from the germline V gene are MNHEY and SVGEGT. The CDR3 sequence is 16 residues long.

As regards this clone: Other DNA sequences in this specimen translate into the identical CDR3. The V gene is TRBV11-3, the J gene TRBJ2-3, with D possibly being TRBD1 (5 bases). Germline CDR1 SGHNT, CDR2 YENEEA. The V gene lost 5 bases and the J gene lost 2 bases, with 8 bases spanning the gap. The CDR3 is 13 amino acids. The CDR3 loop is CASSLQDTDTQYF. The DNA of the CDR3 is TGTGCCAGCAGCCTACAGGACACAGATACGCAGTATTTT. The entire variable domain, with the rest obtained from reference TRBV11-3 and TRBJ2-3, is as follows: EAGVVQSPRYKIIEKKQPVAFWCNPISGHNTLYWYLQNLGQGPELLIRYENEEAVDDSQLPKDRFSAERLKGVDSTLKIQPAELGDSAVYLCASSLQDTDTQYFGPGTRLTVL.

The chain is built from TRBV6-2 or TRBV6-3 and TRBJ2-5, with 11 bases matching TRBD1. Germline CDR1 MNHEY, CDR2 SVGEGT. V shed 5 bases and J 5 bases; nucleotides not matched to a gene: 4. The CDR3 is 14 residues long. CDR3 sequence (DNA): TGTGCCAGCAGTAGGACAGGGGGCGGGGAGACCCAGTACTTC. It translates to CASSRTGGGETQYF.

The V gene is TRBV5-5, the J gene TRBJ2-5; D unresolved. CDR1 and CDR2 (germline): SGHKS, YYEKEE (reference sequence). V dropped 1 base and J dropped 1 base, with 5 bases sitting between them. The CDR3 runs to 13 residues. The DNA for the CDR3 is TGTGCCAGCAGCTTGCACAGCCAAGAGACCCAGTACTTC. Its translation is CASSLHSQETQYF. The entire variable domain, with the rest obtained from reference TRBV5-5 and TRBJ2-5, is as follows: DAGVTQSPTHLIKTRGQQVTLRCSPISGHKSVSWYQQVLGQGPQFIFQYYEKEERGRGNFPDRFSARQFPNYSSELNVNALLLGDSALYLCASSLHSQETQYFGPGTRLLVL.

The J gene is TRBJ2-3, the V gene TRBV6-2 or TRBV6-3; 8 positions agree with TRBD1. The CDR3 is 15 amino acids. Germline CDR1 is MNHEY and CDR2 is SVGEGT. V lost 2 bases to trimming and J lost 4 bases; unmatched junction nucleotides: 5. The CDR3 is CASSYKAGGADTQYF. CDR3 coding DNA: TGTGCCAGCAGTTACAAGGCAGGGGGCGCAGATACGCAGTATTTT.

V is TRBV9 and J is TRBJ2-7, with TRBD1 matching over 9 bases. Looked up from germline, CDR1 is SGDLS and CDR2 is YYNGEE. J was trimmed by 6 bases and V by 3 bases; bases with no gene match: 4. This CDR3 has 13 amino acids. CDR3 nucleotides: TGTGCCAGCAGCGCCGGGGACAGGGCCGAGCAGTACTTC. Amino acid sequence: CASSAGDRAEQYF.

The chain couples TRBV7-6 to TRBJ2-7, with 9 bases identical to TRBD1. Germline V gene data show CDR1 as SGHVS and CDR2 as FNYEAQ. The trim removed 5 bases at V and 5 bases at J, leaving 7 bases unmatched. The length of the CDR3 is 14 residues. DNA of the CDR3: TGTGCCAGCAGCGCCGGACAGGGGTTCGACGAGCAGTACTTC. It yields the protein CASSAGQGFDEQYF. Combining the CDR3 with reference TRBV7-6 and TRBJ2-7 gives the whole variable domain GAGVSQSPRYKVTKRGQDVALRCDPISGHVSLYWYRQALGQGPEFLTYFNYEAQQDKSGLPNDRFSAERPEGSISTLTIQRTEQRDSAMYRCASSAGQGFDEQYFGPGTRLTVT.

A word on this clone: This may be a read error: a much more frequent sequence differs by one nucleotide. The CDR3 coding sequence is TGTGCCAGCAGCCTGCAGGGGGCGCAGGAGCAGTACTTC. This translates into CASSLQGAQEQYF. J is TRBJ2-7 and V is TRBV5-4; TRBD1 matches at 8 bases. Trimming at V came to 4 bases and at J to 7 bases, leaving 7 bases not matched to a gene. The length of the CDR3 is 13 residues. Germline loops: CDR1 SGHNT, CDR2 YYREEE (reference sequence).

This chain links TRBV7-3 with TRBJ2-5, with D possibly matching TRBD2 (5 bases). V was cut by 5 bases and J by 5 bases, with 18 bases left in between. The CDR3 consists of 15 residues. Germline lookup yields CDR1 SGHTA and CDR2 FQGTGA. The CDR3 region is CASSTLHGVMETQYF. DNA for the CDR3: TGTGCCAGCAGCACCTTACACGGGGTCATGGAGACCCAGTACTTC.

V gene TRBV19 combines with J gene TRBJ1-1; D gene ambiguous. The CDR3 covers 12 residues. The germline V gene has CDR1 LNHDA and CDR2 SQIVND (reference sequence). Trimming shortened V by 9 bases and J by 0 bases, and 8 bases separated the two germline ends. CDR3 amino acids: CASLALNTEAFF. The CDR3 bases are TGTGCCAGCCTAGCGCTGAACACTGAAGCTTTCTTT.

The chain has TRBV7-8 and TRBJ2-3; the match to TRBD2 covers 7 bases. Germline CDR1 and CDR2: SGHVS and FQNEAQ. The CDR3 runs to 16 residues. J gave up 6 bases and V 3 bases, and 12 bases lay outside the gene matches. In DNA, the CDR3 is TGTGCCAGCAGCTTTTTAGCGGGTTCCTCGGCGGATACGCAGTATTTT. Its protein product is CASSFLAGSSADTQYF.

The genes are TRBV10-3 and TRBJ1-5, with 9 bases that match TRBD1. The CDR3 loop spans 15 amino acids. After removal of 3 bases from V and 5 bases from J, the junction contained 5 bases not matched to a gene. Germline V gene data show CDR1 as ENHRY and CDR2 as SYGVKD. This chain's CDR3 is CAISERGQGDQPQHF. The CDR3 nucleotides are TGTGCCATCAGTGAAAGGGGACAGGGAGATCAGCCCCAGCATTTT.

This chain joins TRBV10-3 and TRBJ2-5, with 9 bases lining up with TRBD2. Germline CDR1 reads ENHRY; CDR2 reads SYGVKD. V trimming: 6 bases; J trimming: 5 bases; junction bases outside the gene matches: 10. The CDR3 is 15 amino acids. The CDR3 sequence: CAIRPSGGLVETQYF. In DNA, the CDR3 is TGTGCCATCAGACCCAGCGGGGGGCTGGTGGAGACCCAGTACTTC.

The CDR3 region is CASSWGASGAYNEQFF. The DNA of the CDR3 is TGTGCCAGCAGCTGGGGGGCGAGCGGGGCTTACAATGAGCAGTTCTTC. The chain is built from TRBV5-6 and TRBJ2-1; weak D call: TRBD2 (7 bases). The germline CDR1 and CDR2 sequences are SGHDT and YYEEEE. The CDR3 runs to 16 residues. The V gene lost 3 bases and the J gene lost 4 bases, with 17 bases spanning the gap.

The V call is TRBV7-2, the J call TRBJ1-5; D unresolved. CDR1 is SGHTA, CDR2 FQGNSA, per germline. CDR3 length: 13 amino acids. The ends were cut back, 1 base at V and 6 bases at J, with 7 bases in the middle. Here the CDR3 reads CASSLGRSQPQHF. The CDR3 DNA reads as TGTGCCAGCAGCTTAGGTCGGAGTCAGCCCCAGCATTTT.

The chain's CDR3 is CASSTGTSYTEAFF. CDR3 nucleotide sequence: TGTGCCAGCTCGACAGGCACCTCCTACACTGAAGCTTTCTTT. This chain joins TRBV18 and TRBJ1-1; tentatively, D is TRBD1 (6 bases). This CDR3 has 14 residues. Trimming pared 6 bases from V and 3 bases from J, leaving 14 bases between. Germline V lookup: CDR1 KGHSH, CDR2 LQKENI.

This rearrangement joins TRBV6-5 to TRBJ1-6; D gene uncertain. The germline CDR1 and CDR2 sequences are MNHEY and SVGAGI. Trimming took 6 bases from V and 6 from J, leaving 12 bases between them. CDR3 length: 14 amino acids. The CDR3 sequence: CASRPQNSNSPLHF. CDR3 in DNA: TGTGCCAGCAGACCCCAGAATTCTAATTCACCCCTCCACTTT.

V gene TRBV5-4 combines with J gene TRBJ1-6; D unresolved. Germline V CDR1 and CDR2: SGHNT, YYREEE (reference sequence). Trimming shortened V by 0 bases and J by 10 bases, and 11 bases separated the two germline ends. CDR3 size: 14 residues. CDR3 residues: CASSLDIGGSPLHF. The DNA for the CDR3 is TGTGCCAGCAGCTTGGACATCGGCGGGTCACCCCTCCACTTT.

The V gene is TRBV27, the J gene TRBJ1-5; 8 bases fit TRBD1. CDR3 size: 15 residues. Germline loops: CDR1 MNHEY, CDR2 SMNVEV (reference sequence). Unmatched junction bases numbered 4, after V lost 4 bases and J lost 2 bases. CDR3: CASSWTGLGNQPQHF. CDR3 nucleotide sequence: TGTGCCAGCAGTTGGACAGGGTTGGGCAATCAGCCCCAGCATTTT.

The chain has TRBV5-4 and TRBJ2-2; 7 bases map to TRBD2. V dropped 4 bases and J dropped 8; count of bases not matched to a gene: 11. Germline lookup yields CDR1 SGHNT and CDR2 YYREEE (reference sequence). The length of the CDR3 is 15 residues. Here the CDR3 reads CASSHQRGPRGELFF. In nucleotides, the CDR3 is TGTGCCAGCAGCCATCAGCGGGGCCCACGGGGGGAGCTGTTTTTT.

The rearrangement links TRBV6-5 to TRBJ2-5; possibly TRBD2 for D (6 bases). The CDR3 runs 15 residues. In germline, CDR1 is MNHEY, CDR2 SVGAGI. V lost 8 bases and J lost 3, with 19 bases in between. The CDR3 nucleotides are TGTGCCAGCGGGACGGGGGACGTAATCGAAGAGACCCAGTACTTC. It translates to CASGTGDVIEETQYF.

V usage is TRBV20-1 and J usage is TRBJ1-6; D unresolved. Germline V gene data show CDR1 as DFQATT and CDR2 as SNEGSKA (reference sequence). The V end was cut by 3 bases, the J end by 9 bases, with 12 bases between. This CDR3 is 13 amino acids long. In DNA form, the CDR3 reads TGCAGTGCTAGTAAGCCAGGAGGTTCACCCCTCCACTTT. It specifies CSASKPGGSPLHF.

This CDR3 is CAIADRGGNEQFF. In nucleotides, the CDR3 is TGTGCCATCGCCGACAGGGGTGGCAATGAGCAGTTCTTC. V is TRBV19 and J is TRBJ2-1, with 8 bases that match TRBD1. The CDR3 length is 13 residues. Losses at the gene ends were 10 bases for V and 6 bases for J; bases not matched to a gene: 8. CDR1 LNHDA and CDR2 SQIVND come from the germline V gene (reference sequence). Looking up the rest from reference TRBV19 and TRBJ2-1 gives the full variable domain: DGGITQSPKYLFRKEGQNVTLSCEQNLNHDAMYWYRQDPGQGLRLIYYSQIVNDFQKGDIAEGYSVSREKKESFPLTVTSAQKNPTAFYLCAIADRGGNEQFFGPGTRLTVL.

This rearrangement joins TRBV19 to TRBJ1-1; D gene unclear. Trimming left V 2 bases short and J 1 base short, with 8 bases between. Germline CDR1 LNHDA, CDR2 SQIVND (reference sequence). The CDR3 is 14 residues long. The CDR3 protein is CASSIWGGNTEAFF. In nucleotides, the CDR3 is TGTGCCAGTAGTATATGGGGAGGGAACACTGAAGCTTTCTTT.